The 14 T cell receptor beta chains below come from one sample, sequenced in a study of blood T cells in healthy people across ages. A second PCR, run for about 6 to 11 cycles, used a sample-barcoded 5' primer plus a J-beta primer mix. Using its own MiXCR run on the 5' RACE reads, TCRdb lists one record per CDR3 protein. The sample lists approximately 730,000 distinct CDR3 sequences; 40% to 45% were seen once. Sequencing was carried out using blood. These receptors came from a woman aged 55-70 years in good health.

The chain combines TRBV2 with TRBJ2-3; D not resolved. Germline CDR1 reads SNHLY; CDR2 reads FYNNEI. The CDR3 has 15 amino acids. V lost 4 bases and J lost 0, with 11 bases in between. CDR3 amino acids: CASSGFGLSTDTQYF. In DNA, the CDR3 is TGTGCCAGCAGTGGGTTCGGCCTAAGCACAGATACGCAGTATTTT.

This clonotype is a singleton in its sample. This chain links TRBV6-2 or TRBV6-3 with TRBJ1-1; 9 bases agree with TRBD1. This CDR3 is 17 amino acids long. Per the germline V gene, CDR1 is MNHEY and CDR2 is SVGEGT. V was pared by 6 bases and J by 0 bases, with 11 bases of the junction left unmatched. This CDR3 is CASSDAGQGRVNTEAFF. CDR3 bases: TGTGCCAGCAGCGACGCCGGACAGGGGCGGGTGAACACTGAAGCTTTCTTT.

The rearrangement joins TRBV29-1 to TRBJ2-4, with a weak D call TRBD2 (6 bases). Trimming shortened V by 0 bases and J by 2 bases, and 11 bases separated the two germline ends. Germline lookup yields CDR1 SQVTM and CDR2 ANQGSEA. The CDR3 is made up of 15 amino acids. As DNA, the CDR3 is TGCAGCGTTGAAGATTACGGGGGAACCAAAAACATTCAGTACTTC. This gives the protein CSVEDYGGTKNIQYF. The whole variable domain, filled in from reference TRBV29-1 and TRBJ2-4, reads SAVISQKPSRDICQRGTSLTIQCQVDSQVTMMFWYRQQPGQSLTLIATANQGSEATYESGFVIDKFPISRPNLTFSTLTVSNMSPEDSSIYLCSVEDYGGTKNIQYFGAGTRLSVL.

The rearrangement uses TRBV24-1 and TRBJ2-1, with 8 bases lining up with TRBD1. The germline V gene encodes CDR1 KGHDR and CDR2 SFDVKD. This CDR3 comprises 16 residues. V lost 3 bases and J lost 1; bases outside the gene matches: 4. The CDR3 reads CATSDPTGESYNEQFF. In DNA form, the CDR3 reads TGTGCCACCAGTGATCCGACAGGGGAATCCTACAATGAGCAGTTCTTC.

The table lists this clonotype with a few counts. This sequence joins TRBV6-5 and TRBJ2-1; 13 nucleotides line up with TRBD2. V shed 8 bases, J shed 7 bases, and the junction held 8 bases outside the gene matches. CDR1 is MNHEY and CDR2 is SVGAGI in the germline V gene. This CDR3 region has 15 residues. CDR3 sequence reads: CASSQGTSGVNEQFF. The CDR3 coding sequence is TGTGCCAGCTCCCAAGGGACTAGCGGGGTAAATGAGCAGTTCTTC.

V gene TRBV7-2 combines with J gene TRBJ2-4; TRBD2 matches 11 bases. Per the germline V gene, CDR1 is SGHTA and CDR2 is FQGNSA. This CDR3 contains 15 residues. V lost 3 bases to trimming and J lost 9 bases; unmatched junction nucleotides: 7. The CDR3 sequence is CASSFYSGGASIQYF. The CDR3 DNA is TGTGCCAGCAGCTTCTATAGCGGGGGGGCTAGCATTCAGTACTTC.

This CDR3 is CASRATETETQYF. Written as DNA, the CDR3 is TGTGCCAGCAGGGCTACAGAGACCGAGACCCAGTACTTC. The chain is built from TRBV12-3 or TRBV12-4 and TRBJ2-5; D gene ambiguous. Trimming shortened V by 6 bases and J by 5 bases, and 13 bases separated the two germline ends. The CDR3 length is 13 residues.

This clonotype was observed at least ten times. J is TRBJ1-2 and V is TRBV20-1, with a weak D call TRBD1 (6 bases). Trimming removed 5 bases from V and 5 bases from J, with 15 bases in between. Germline CDR1 DFQATT, CDR2 SNEGSKA (reference sequence). The CDR3 is made up of 13 amino acids. The CDR3 coding sequence is TGCAGTGCTGCTACAGGGACTTTATATGGCTACACCTTC. Residues: CSAATGTLYGYTF.

The chain couples TRBV28 to TRBJ1-2; 10 bases align to TRBD1. Per the germline V gene, CDR1 is MDHEN and CDR2 is SYDVKM. The trim removed 7 bases at V and 5 bases at J, leaving 7 bases unmatched. The length of the CDR3 is 14 residues. CDR3 amino acids: CASIQDRGRYGYTF. In DNA form, the CDR3 reads TGTGCCAGCATCCAAGACAGGGGGCGTTATGGCTACACCTTC.

There are many counts of this clonotype. This chain links TRBV10-3 with TRBJ2-5; a weak D match, TRBD1 (5 bases). The CDR3 loop spans 13 amino acids. The ends were cut back, 4 bases at V and 1 base at J, with 7 bases in the middle. Germline V gene sequence: CDR1 ENHRY, CDR2 SYGVKD. CDR3 protein: CAISGQTQETQYF. For the CDR3, the DNA is TGTGCCATCAGTGGACAGACCCAAGAGACCCAGTACTTC.

In its sample, this clonotype was seen a few times. This sequence joins TRBV9 and TRBJ2-3; either TRBD1 or TRBD2 may supply D (5 bases each). This CDR3 is 14 amino acids long. Germline CDR1 reads SGDLS; CDR2 reads YYNGEE. Deletions cut 4 bases from V and 4 bases from J, with 13 bases between. The CDR3, as DNA: TGTGCCAGCAGCCCCCGCCAGGGAGCAGATACGCAGTATTTT. Translating it yields CASSPRQGADTQYF.

This clonotype was detected only a few times. CDR3 nucleotides: TGTGCCAGCGCGGCGGGAGGGCCCTTGAGAGAGCAGTACTTC. As protein: CASAAGGPLREQYF. This chain connects TRBV7-3 to TRBJ2-7; 9 bases match TRBD2. This CDR3 is built from 14 residues. V trimming: 8 bases; J trimming: 7 bases; junction bases outside the gene matches: 12. The germline CDR1 and CDR2 sequences are SGHTA and FQGTGA. The full variable domain, rest sourced from reference TRBV7-3 and TRBJ2-7, is GAGVSQTPSNKVTEKGKYVELRCDPISGHTALYWYRQSLGQGPEFLIYFQGTGAADDSGLPNDRFFAVRPEGSVSTLKIQRTERGDSAVYLCASAAGGPLREQYFGPGTRLTVT.

This clonotype showed up just a few times. The chain couples TRBV20-1 to TRBJ2-1; 16 bases fit TRBD2. The CDR3 is 17 residues long. CDR1 is DFQATT and CDR2 is SNEGSKA in the germline V gene (reference sequence). Unmatched junction bases numbered 11, after V lost 0 bases and J lost 12 bases. CDR3 residues: CSARDWGSGTSGRAQFF. Here the CDR3 DNA reads TGCAGTGCTAGAGATTGGGGGTCAGGGACTAGCGGGAGGGCGCAGTTCTTC.

The V and J genes are TRBV5-1 and TRBJ2-5; TRBD2 aligns across 11 bases. The germline gives CDR1 SGHRS, CDR2 YFSETQ. V gave up 4 bases and J gave up 3 bases; unmatched junction bases: 8. CDR3 length: 16 amino acids. The CDR3 region is CASSPTSGASKETQYF. CDR3 bases: TGCGCCAGCAGCCCGACTAGCGGGGCGTCGAAAGAGACCCAGTACTTC. Full variable domain (outside the CDR3, taken from reference TRBV5-1 and TRBJ2-5): KAGVTQTPRYLIKTRGQQVTLSCSPISGHRSVSWYQQTPGQGLQFLFEYFSETQRNKGNFPGRFSGRQFSNSRSEMNVSTLELGDSALYLCASSPTSGASKETQYFGPGTRLLVL.